This is a list of T cell receptor beta chains from one sample in a study of beta chain features in type 1 diabetes. The data were produced by immunoSEQ multiplex PCR, yet TCRdb's version contains in-frame clones alone and is incomplete. Of about 160,000 clones listed, approximately 7.8% are singletons. The sample comprised central memory CD4+ T cells from blood. Source of these receptors: a middle-aged woman with type 1 diabetes. The CDR3 runs from the conserved cysteine through the conserved F or W. Each record gives: clone size, D gene, V gene, J gene, CDR3 DNA, CDR3 protein. The D gene is left open where the match is weak. Size is omitted from some rows. Given values are once, few, many or a class for expanded clones.

size: few; D: .; V: TRBV7-3; J: TRBJ1-2; DNA: TGTGCCAGCAGCCCACGAACAGGGACGCACTATGGCTACACCTTC; CDR3: CASSPRTGTHYGYTF
size: .; D: .; V: TRBV30; J: TRBJ1-1; DNA: TGTGCCTGGAGTGCCCTTACAACGAACACTGAAGCTTTCTTT; CDR3: CAWSALTTNTEAFF
size: .; D: TRBD1; V: TRBV30; J: TRBJ1-4; DNA: TGTGCCTGGAGTCCTCGACAGGGGGGAGCACTGTTTTTT; CDR3: CAWSPRQGGALFF
size: few; D: TRBD2; V: TRBV30; J: TRBJ2-7; DNA: TGTGCCTATGAGAGGGAGGGCCACTACGAGCAGTACTTC; CDR3: CAYEREGHYEQYF
size: few; D: .; V: TRBV5-4; J: TRBJ1-1; DNA: TGTGCCAGCAGCTTGTCTAGCGGAAACACTGAAGCTTTCTTT; CDR3: CASSLSSGNTEAFF
size: few; D: TRBD1; V: TRBV7-2; J: TRBJ1-6; DNA: TGTGCCAGCAGCTTAAAGGAGGGGGCCAGCTCCTATAATTCACCCCTCCACTTT; CDR3: CASSLKEGASSYNSPLHF
size: .; D: .; V: TRBV5-1; J: TRBJ1-6; DNA: TGCGCCAGCAAAGAGGGCCAGAAAAATTCACCCCTCCACTTT; CDR3: CASKEGQKNSPLHF
size: .; D: .; V: TRBV28; J: TRBJ1-5; DNA: TGTGCCAGCAGTTTAGGGCAGTACAATCAGCCCCAGCATTTT; CDR3: CASSLGQYNQPQHF
size: many; D: .; V: TRBV27; J: TRBJ1-2; DNA: TGTGCCAGCAGGGGGGCGTCCTATGGCTACACCTTC; CDR3: CASRGASYGYTF
size: .; D: TRBD1; V: TRBV5-8; J: TRBJ2-3; DNA: TGTGCCAGCAGCCCATACGTCAGGGGGCCAAAGGGCACAGATACGCAGTATTTT; CDR3: CASSPYVRGPKGTDTQYF
size: few; D: .; V: TRBV25-1; J: TRBJ1-2; DNA: TGTGCCAGCAGTCGTGCGAGGCCCGAAAGCGGCTACACCTTC; CDR3: CASSRARPESGYTF
size: .; D: .; V: TRBV6-6; J: TRBJ1-1; DNA: TGTGCCAGCAGTTTCGGCTCTGTTCGGGACACTGAAGCTTTCTTT; CDR3: CASSFGSVRDTEAFF
size: .; D: .; V: TRBV9; J: TRBJ1-6; DNA: TGTGCCAGCAGCGTAAGCGGCTCCTATAATTCACCCCTCCACTTT; CDR3: CASSVSGSYNSPLHF
size: .; D: TRBD2; V: TRBV6-6; J: TRBJ2-7; DNA: TGTGCCAGCAGTTACGTTAGCGGGGACGCCTACGAGCAGTACTTC; CDR3: CASSYVSGDAYEQYF
size: few; D: TRBD1; V: TRBV28; J: TRBJ1-2; DNA: TGTGCCAGCAACCTGGACAGGGCGTATAGTCCTGGCTACACCTTC; CDR3: CASNLDRAYSPGYTF
size: .; D: TRBD1; V: TRBV28; J: TRBJ2-5; DNA: TGTGCCAGCAGTTTATGGGGACAGGGGTACCAAGAGACCCAGTACTTC; CDR3: CASSLWGQGYQETQYF
size: few; D: TRBD2; V: TRBV7-3; J: TRBJ2-1; DNA: TGTGCCAGCAGCCCGACTAGTTTAGGGGAGGGTGAGCAGTTCTTC; CDR3: CASSPTSLGEGEQFF
size: .; D: .; V: TRBV5-6; J: TRBJ1-1; DNA: TGTGCCAGCAGCTCCCGACAGTCGGTGATCACTGAAGCTTTCTTT; CDR3: CASSSRQSVITEAFF
size: few; D: .; V: TRBV20-1; J: TRBJ1-2; DNA: TGCAGTGCTTCAGGTGCCTATGGCTACACCTTC; CDR3: CSASGAYGYTF
size: .; D: .; V: TRBV2; J: TRBJ1-4; DNA: TGTGCCAGCAGCGTAACAGGGAGAGCTAATGAAAAACTGTTTTTT; CDR3: CASSVTGRANEKLFF
size: many; D: TRBD1; V: TRBV28; J: TRBJ2-5; DNA: TGTGCCAGCAGCCCAGGGGGAGCACAAGAGACCCAGTACTTC; CDR3: CASSPGGAQETQYF
size: .; D: .; V: TRBV7-6; J: TRBJ1-5; DNA: TGTGCCAGCGGGGGGTCAGGTCAGCCCCAGCATTTT; CDR3: CASGGSGQPQHF
size: .; D: .; V: TRBV5-1; J: TRBJ2-5; DNA: TGCGCCAGCAGCCCACATTTACAAGAGACCCAGTACTTC; CDR3: CASSPHLQETQYF
size: .; D: .; V: TRBV5-1; J: TRBJ1-1; DNA: TGCGCCAGCAGCGCCCAGGGGATGAACACTGAAGCTTTCTTT; CDR3: CASSAQGMNTEAFF
size: few; D: TRBD1; V: TRBV28; J: TRBJ2-5; DNA: TGTGCCAGCGGCCCAGGGGGAGCGGTGGAGACCCAGTACTTC; CDR3: CASGPGGAVETQYF
size: few; D: .; V: TRBV7-3; J: TRBJ2-5; DNA: TGTGCCAGCAGCTTACTAGGGGAAGAGACCCAGTACTTC; CDR3: CASSLLGEETQYF
size: many; D: .; V: TRBV7-9; J: TRBJ2-1; DNA: TGTGCCAGCAGCTTAGGAGGAGGGGCTTTGGGGCGTGGGAATGAGCAGTTCTTC; CDR3: CASSLGGGALGRGNEQFF
size: .; D: .; V: TRBV7-2; J: TRBJ2-5; DNA: TGTGCCAGCAGCTTTGTACGGGAGACCCAGTACTTC; CDR3: CASSFVRETQYF
size: medium-sized; D: .; V: TRBV2; J: TRBJ2-6; DNA: TGTGCCAGCACACAGGACAGCTCTGGGGCCAACGTCCTGACTTTC; CDR3: CASTQDSSGANVLTF
size: .; D: TRBD1; V: TRBV18; J: TRBJ2-7; DNA: TGTGCCAGCTCGGCTCAACCGTTGGGACAGGGCTCTTACGAGCAGTACTTC; CDR3: CASSAQPLGQGSYEQYF
size: .; D: .; V: TRBV29-1; J: TRBJ2-3; DNA: TGCAGCGTCCGGCAGGACACAGATACGCAGTATTTT; CDR3: CSVRQDTDTQYF
size: few; D: TRBD1; V: TRBV2; J: TRBJ1-1; DNA: TGTGCCAGCAGACGGGACAGTATGAACACTGAAGCTTTCTTT; CDR3: CASRRDSMNTEAFF
size: .; D: .; V: TRBV6-5; J: TRBJ1-5; DNA: TGTGCCAGCAGCCTTGACGGGAATCAGCCCCAGCATTTT; CDR3: CASSLDGNQPQHF
size: .; D: .; V: TRBV29-1; J: TRBJ1-2; DNA: TGCAGCGTTGGGCTTGGAGGTTTTAACTATGGCTACACCTTC; CDR3: CSVGLGGFNYGYTF
size: .; D: .; V: TRBV2; J: TRBJ2-6; DNA: TGTGCCAGCGAGAGAAGCTCTGGGGCCAACGTCCTGACTTTC; CDR3: CASERSSGANVLTF
size: .; D: .; V: TRBV28; J: TRBJ2-7; DNA: TGTGCCACCACATTTAGCAGCTACGAGCAGTACTTC; CDR3: CATTFSSYEQYF
size: .; D: TRBD1; V: TRBV29-1; J: TRBJ1-2; DNA: TGCAGCGGAGCTCTACAGGGGCAAGGTGAAGGCTACACCTTC; CDR3: CSGALQGQGEGYTF
size: .; D: TRBD2; V: TRBV29-1; J: TRBJ2-7; DNA: TGCAGCGTTCGGGAGGGGGGGGTCTACGAGCAGTACTTC; CDR3: CSVREGGVYEQYF
size: few; D: TRBD2; V: TRBV15; J: TRBJ2-3; DNA: TGTGCCACCAGCAGAGGCGAGCGGGAGATAGATACGCAGTATTTT; CDR3: CATSRGEREIDTQYF
size: few; D: TRBD1; V: TRBV5-4; J: TRBJ2-7; DNA: TGTGCCAGCAGCCCCGGACAGGGTCGCGACGAGCAGTACTTC; CDR3: CASSPGQGRDEQYF
size: few; D: .; V: TRBV21-1; J: TRBJ1-4; DNA: TGTGCCAGCACCCGACAGGGGGAGGATGAAAAACTGTTTTTT; CDR3: CASTRQGEDEKLFF
size: few; D: .; V: TRBV28; J: TRBJ2-5; DNA: TGTGCCAGCAGCCGCACTGACCAAGAGACCCAGTACTTC; CDR3: CASSRTDQETQYF
size: .; D: TRBD2; V: TRBV7-3; J: TRBJ2-3; DNA: TGTGCCAGCAGGTCCGGGACTAGTGCGCAGTATTTT; CDR3: CASRSGTSAQYF
size: few; D: .; V: TRBV9; J: TRBJ1-2; DNA: TGTGCCAGCAGCCCCGATCCGGGGAAGAGCTATGGCTACACCTTC; CDR3: CASSPDPGKSYGYTF
size: few; D: TRBD1; V: TRBV10-3; J: TRBJ2-5; DNA: TGTGCCATCAGTGACCTCACAGGGGGGCTTACCGGGGGTGCCCAGTACTTC; CDR3: CAISDLTGGLTGGAQYF